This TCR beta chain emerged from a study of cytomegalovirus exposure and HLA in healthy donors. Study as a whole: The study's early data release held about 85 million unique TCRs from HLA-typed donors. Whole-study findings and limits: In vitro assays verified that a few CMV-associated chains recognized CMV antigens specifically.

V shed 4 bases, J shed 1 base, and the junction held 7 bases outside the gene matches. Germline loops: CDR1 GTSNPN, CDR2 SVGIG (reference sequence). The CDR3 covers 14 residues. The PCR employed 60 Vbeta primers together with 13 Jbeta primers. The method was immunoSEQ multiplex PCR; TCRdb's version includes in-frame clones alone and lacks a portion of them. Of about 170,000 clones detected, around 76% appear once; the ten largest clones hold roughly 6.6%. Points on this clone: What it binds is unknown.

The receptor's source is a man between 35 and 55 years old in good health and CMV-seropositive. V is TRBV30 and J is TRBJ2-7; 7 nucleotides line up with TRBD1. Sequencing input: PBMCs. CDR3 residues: CAWTIQGPSYEQYF. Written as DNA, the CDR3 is TGTGCCTGGACCATACAGGGGCCTTCCTACGAGCAGTACTTC.